This T cell receptor beta chain was retrieved from a study of T cells in Graves' hyperthyroidism and ophthalmopathy. Overall study findings and caveats: Most thyroid-expanded clonotypes above 0.001 were also found in blood.

This CDR3 region has 14 residues. Germline CDR1 MNHEY, CDR2 SMNVEV (reference sequence). With 6 bases removed from V and 0 bases from J, the gap between germline ends came to 9 bases. Only one count was recorded for this clonotype. Its matching antigen is unknown. Amplification targeted TCR beta CDR3 regions from RNA transcripts. TCR CDR3 regions were first amplified by RT-PCR with HTBI primers. MiXCR, run by TCRdb on the multiplex PCR reads, gives a single entry per CDR3 protein. The table records around 440,000 distinct CDR3 sequences, 15% to 18% of them present only once. The TCR was taken from a woman aged 18-30 years with Graves' hyperthyroidism. The chain uses TRBV27 and TRBJ1-3; D is unclear. Specimen: blood. CDR3 DNA: TGTGCCAGCAGAACATTATCCTCTGGAAACACCATATATTTT. This gives the protein CASRTLSSGNTIYF.